This is a list of T cell receptor beta chains from one sample in a study of shared clonotypes between healthy human individuals. Generated by immunoSEQ multiplex PCR, the TCRdb table keeps only in-frame clones and is missing some. Of roughly 700,000 clones listed, around two thirds are singletons. The sequenced sample consisted of memory CD4+ T cells sorted from blood. The receptors were gathered from a woman aged 25 to 39 in good health. Each CDR3 is given with its conserved first and last residue. Each record gives: D gene, clone size, V gene, J gene, CDR3 DNA, CDR3 protein. A D gene is named only where the DNA matches it firmly. The listing skips clone size in some rows; elsewhere it reads once, few, many or a size class.

D gene: TRBD2
clone size: -
V gene: TRBV5-4
J gene: TRBJ2-5
CDR3 DNA: TGTGCCAGCAGCTTGGGACTAGCGGGTAGTATGAAAGAGACCCAGTACTTC
CDR3 protein: CASSLGLAGSMKETQYF

D gene: -
clone size: few
V gene: TRBV28
J gene: TRBJ2-7
CDR3 DNA: TGTGCCAGCAGTTTGGGGGGGACAGGCGGCTACGAGCAGTACTTC
CDR3 protein: CASSLGGTGGYEQYF

D gene: TRBD2
clone size: -
V gene: TRBV27
J gene: TRBJ2-5
CDR3 DNA: TGTGCCAGCAGGGGACTAGCGGGAGTACAAGAGACCCAGTACTTC
CDR3 protein: CASRGLAGVQETQYF

D gene: TRBD1
clone size: -
V gene: TRBV6-6
J gene: TRBJ1-4
CDR3 DNA: TGTGCCAGCAGTTACCGGTCGACAGGGTGGGAAAAACTGTTTTTT
CDR3 protein: CASSYRSTGWEKLFF

D gene: -
clone size: -
V gene: TRBV5-4
J gene: TRBJ1-2
CDR3 DNA: TGTGCCAGCAGCTTGGATCCAGCCGTTAACTATGGCTACACCTTC
CDR3 protein: CASSLDPAVNYGYTF

D gene: TRBD2
clone size: -
V gene: TRBV7-2
J gene: TRBJ2-1
CDR3 DNA: TGTGCCAGCAGCTGGGGACTAGCGGGAGTGTATCAGTTCTTC
CDR3 protein: CASSWGLAGVYQFF

D gene: -
clone size: once
V gene: TRBV6-6
J gene: TRBJ2-7
CDR3 DNA: TGTGCCAGCAGTTACTCGAAGGGGATCTACGAGCAGTACTTC
CDR3 protein: CASSYSKGIYEQYF

D gene: -
clone size: -
V gene: TRBV18
J gene: TRBJ2-7
CDR3 DNA: TGTGCCAGCTCACCGGGCAGCGAGAGTTACGAGCAGTACTTC
CDR3 protein: CASSPGSESYEQYF

D gene: TRBD1
clone size: -
V gene: TRBV30
J gene: TRBJ1-6
CDR3 DNA: TGTGCCTGGAACGGACAGGGGTCGCCCTTCCCGGGGTCACCCCTCCACTTT
CDR3 protein: CAWNGQGSPFPGSPLHF

D gene: -
clone size: -
V gene: TRBV6-1
J gene: TRBJ2-2
CDR3 DNA: TGTGCCAGCAGGGACACCAGCACCGGGGAGCTGTTTTTT
CDR3 protein: CASRDTSTGELFF

D gene: TRBD1
clone size: -
V gene: TRBV30
J gene: TRBJ2-1
CDR3 DNA: TGTGCCTGGAGTAAGGGGACAGTTGCTGAGCAGTTCTTC
CDR3 protein: CAWSKGTVAEQFF